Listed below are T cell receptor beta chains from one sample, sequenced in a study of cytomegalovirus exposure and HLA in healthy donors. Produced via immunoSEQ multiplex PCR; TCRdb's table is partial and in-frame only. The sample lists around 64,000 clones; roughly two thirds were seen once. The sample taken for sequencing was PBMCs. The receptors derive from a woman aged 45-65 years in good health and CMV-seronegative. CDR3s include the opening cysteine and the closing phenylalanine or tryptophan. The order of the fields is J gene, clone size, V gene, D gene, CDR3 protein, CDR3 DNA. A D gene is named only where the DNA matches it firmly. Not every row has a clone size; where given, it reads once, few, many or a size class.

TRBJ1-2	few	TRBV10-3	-	CAISDRTEGGYTF	TGTGCCATCAGTGACCGGACCGAGGGAGGCTACACCTTC
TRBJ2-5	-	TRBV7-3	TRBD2	CASSMQAAGGTETQYF	TGTGCCAGCAGCATGCAGGCAGCGGGAGGCACGGAGACCCAGTACTTC
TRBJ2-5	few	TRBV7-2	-	CASSARVLETQYF	TGTGCCAGCAGCGCCCGAGTGTTGGAGACCCAGTACTTC
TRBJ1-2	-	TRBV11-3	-	CASSPRPSGGYTF	TGTGCCAGCAGCCCCCGTCCGTCGGGAGGCTACACCTTC
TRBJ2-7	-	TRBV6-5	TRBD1	CASRYGTGSYEQYF	TGTGCCAGCAGATATGGGACAGGGTCCTACGAGCAGTACTTC
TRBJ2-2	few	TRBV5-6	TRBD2	CASSPGTSGIGSGELFF	TGTGCCAGCAGCCCCGGGACTAGCGGGATAGGGTCCGGGGAGCTGTTTTTT
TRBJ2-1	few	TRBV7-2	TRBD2	CASSLGGRGNEQFF	TGTGCCAGCAGCTTAGGCGGGAGGGGCAATGAGCAGTTCTTC
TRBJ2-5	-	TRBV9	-	CASSTGSSETQYF	TGTGCCAGCAGTACAGGGTCGAGCGAGACCCAGTACTTC
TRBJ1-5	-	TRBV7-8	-	CASSFGVAPQHF	TGTGCCAGCAGCTTTGGAGTTGCGCCCCAGCATTTT
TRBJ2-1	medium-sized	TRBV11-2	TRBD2	CASSSGLAWNEQFF	TGTGCCAGCAGCTCCGGACTAGCGTGGAATGAGCAGTTCTTC
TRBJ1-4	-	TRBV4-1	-	CASSQSGATNEKLFF	TGCGCCAGCAGCCAAAGCGGAGCAACTAATGAAAAACTGTTTTTT
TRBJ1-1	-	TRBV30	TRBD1	CAWRGQANTEAFF	TGTGCCTGGAGGGGACAGGCGAACACTGAAGCTTTCTTT
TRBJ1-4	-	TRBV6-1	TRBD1	CASREATGGAGYEKLFF	TGTGCCAGCAGAGAAGCGACAGGGGGCGCGGGATATGAAAAACTGTTTTTT
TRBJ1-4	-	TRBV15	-	CATSGSNEKLFF	TGTGCCACCAGCGGTAGTAATGAAAAACTGTTTTTT
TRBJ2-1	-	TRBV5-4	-	CASSPAGLSRASYNEQFF	TGTGCCAGCAGCCCGGCGGGGCTTAGTCGAGCCTCCTACAATGAGCAGTTCTTC
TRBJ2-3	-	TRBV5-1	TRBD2	CASSFSGTTDTQYF	TGCGCCAGCAGCTTCAGCGGGACCACAGATACGCAGTATTTT
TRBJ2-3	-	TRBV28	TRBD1	CASSFYGQGSTDTQYF	TGTGCCAGCAGTTTCTACGGACAGGGGAGCACAGATACGCAGTATTTT
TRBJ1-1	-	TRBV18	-	CASSTELNTEAFF	TGTGCCAGCTCAACAGAATTAAACACTGAAGCTTTCTTT
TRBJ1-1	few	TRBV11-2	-	CASSLRRVWGTEAFF	TGTGCCAGCAGCTTAAGGAGGGTGTGGGGGACTGAAGCTTTCTTT
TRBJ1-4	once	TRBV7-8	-	CATSGIQGWEKLFF	TGTGCCACTAGCGGGATACAGGGATGGGAAAAACTGTTTTTT
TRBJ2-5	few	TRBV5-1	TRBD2	CASGGGRAGETQYF	TGCGCCAGCGGCGGCGGGAGGGCCGGGGAGACCCAGTACTTC
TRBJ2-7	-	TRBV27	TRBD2	CASNQPGLAGFLSSYEQYF	TGTGCCAGCAACCAACCGGGACTAGCGGGATTCTTAAGCTCCTACGAGCAGTACTTC
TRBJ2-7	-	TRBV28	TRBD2	CASSPGTSGRYEQYF	TGTGCCAGCAGTCCCGGGACTAGCGGGAGATACGAGCAGTACTTC
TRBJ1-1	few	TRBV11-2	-	CASSPGYQGSEAFF	TGTGCCAGCAGCCCGGGATATCAGGGGTCTGAAGCTTTCTTT
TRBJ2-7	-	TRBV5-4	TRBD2	CASSRQGLAAYEQYF	TGTGCCAGCAGCCGTCAGGGACTAGCGGCATACGAGCAGTACTTC
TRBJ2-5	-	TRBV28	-	CASSRETQYF	TGTGCCAGCTCCCGTGAGACCCAGTACTTC
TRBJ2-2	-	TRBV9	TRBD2	CASSQSLREEWSGELFF	TGTGCCAGCAGCCAATCCCTTCGGGAGGAATGGAGCGGGGAGCTGTTTTTT
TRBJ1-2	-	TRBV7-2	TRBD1	CAGRVGQGIYGYTF	TGTGCCGGACGAGTGGGACAGGGGATCTACGGCTACACCTTC
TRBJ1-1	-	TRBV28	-	CASAPSGNTEAFF	TGTGCCAGCGCCCCCAGCGGGAACACTGAAGCTTTCTTT
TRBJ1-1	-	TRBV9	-	CASSTRDIRPLRFTEAFF	TGTGCCAGCAGCACTCGGGACATCAGGCCTCTTAGGTTCACTGAAGCTTTCTTT
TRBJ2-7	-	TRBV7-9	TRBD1	CASSSSWGQGAYEQYF	TGTGCCAGCAGCTCTAGTTGGGGACAGGGTGCCTACGAGCAGTACTTC
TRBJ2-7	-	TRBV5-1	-	CASSGGAVSYEQYF	TGCGCCAGCAGCGGCGGGGCCGTCTCCTACGAGCAGTACTTC
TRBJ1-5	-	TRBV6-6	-	CAGARDSNQPQHF	TGTGCCGGAGCGAGGGATAGCAATCAGCCCCAGCATTTT
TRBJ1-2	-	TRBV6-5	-	CASSTRGLGSYGYTF	TGTGCCAGCAGTACCCGTGGCCTCGGGAGCTATGGCTACACCTTC
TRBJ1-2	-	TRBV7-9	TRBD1	CASSGPGQVIGYTF	TGTGCCAGCAGCGGGCCGGGACAGGTGATTGGCTACACCTTC
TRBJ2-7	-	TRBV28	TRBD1	CASSRRTGSRRYEQYF	TGTGCCAGCAGCCGACGGACAGGCAGCAGACGATACGAGCAGTACTTC
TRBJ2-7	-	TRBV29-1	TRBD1	CSVGAGTGAYEQYF	TGCAGCGTTGGTGCCGGGACAGGGGCCTACGAGCAGTACTTC
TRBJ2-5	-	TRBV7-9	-	CASSQLRTEETQYF	TGTGCCAGCAGCCAGCTCCGGACAGAAGAGACCCAGTACTTC
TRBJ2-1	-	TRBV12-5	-	CATTRGSLSYNEQFF	TGTGCTACCACACGGGGGAGCCTTAGCTACAATGAGCAGTTCTTC
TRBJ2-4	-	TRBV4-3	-	CASSQARNPEGIQYF	TGCGCCAGCAGCCAAGCCCGGAACCCGGAGGGTATTCAGTACTTC
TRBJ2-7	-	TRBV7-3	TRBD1	CASSLILGMTGEIEQYF	TGTGCCAGCAGCTTAATTTTAGGTATGACAGGGGAAATCGAGCAGTACTTC
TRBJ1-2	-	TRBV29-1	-	CSVDAGLYGYTF	TGCAGCGTTGATGCAGGCCTCTATGGCTACACCTTC